A selection of T cell receptor beta chains follows, all from one sample in a study of T cells in Graves' hyperthyroidism and ophthalmopathy. Each CDR3 protein gets one entry after TCRdb re-called the multiplex PCR reads with MiXCR. The top ten hold 10% to 12% of the sample, which has hundreds of thousands of distinct CDR3 sequences, approximately 25% seen once. The sequenced material came from blood. Every receptor here comes from a woman younger than 45 with Graves' ophthalmopathy. Both conserved end residues are part of each CDR3. A D gene is named only where the DNA matches it firmly. The size field is filled for only some rows; it gives once, few, many or a size class.

J gene: TRBJ1-5
clone size: NA
V gene: TRBV28
D gene: NA
CDR3 DNA: TGTGCCAGCAGTCCCGACTCGATCCAGCCCCAGCATTTT
CDR3 protein: CASSPDSIQPQHF

J gene: TRBJ1-1
clone size: NA
V gene: TRBV20-1
D gene: NA
CDR3 DNA: TGCAGTGCTAGAGACCCGACGGGGGCCACTGAAGCTTTCTTT
CDR3 protein: CSARDPTGATEAFF

J gene: TRBJ2-2
clone size: NA
V gene: TRBV6-1
D gene: TRBD1
CDR3 DNA: TGTGCCAGCAGCCGCCGTTTGACAGGGTCTGCCGGGGAGCTGTTTTTT
CDR3 protein: CASSRRLTGSAGELFF

J gene: TRBJ2-3
clone size: many
V gene: TRBV7-2
D gene: TRBD2
CDR3 DNA: TGTGCCAGCAGCTTAGTGCTAGCGGGGGTCGGAGTAGATACGCAGTATTTT
CDR3 protein: CASSLVLAGVGVDTQYF

J gene: TRBJ1-1
clone size: many
V gene: TRBV12-3/TRBV12-4
D gene: TRBD1
CDR3 DNA: TGTGCCAGCAACCTCGACAGGGGGCCGAGAGCTTTCTTT
CDR3 protein: CASNLDRGPRAFF

J gene: TRBJ1-1
clone size: few
V gene: TRBV20-1
D gene: NA
CDR3 DNA: TGCAGTGCTAGAGGGGTTGGCAGGCACCAGGGCATGAACACTGAAGCTTTCTTT
CDR3 protein: CSARGVGRHQGMNTEAFF

J gene: TRBJ2-7
clone size: NA
V gene: TRBV6-2/TRBV6-3
D gene: TRBD2
CDR3 DNA: TGTGCCAGCAGTTACGACGGGAGGGCCTCCTACGAGCAGTACTTC
CDR3 protein: CASSYDGRASYEQYF

J gene: TRBJ2-7
clone size: many
V gene: TRBV5-1
D gene: NA
CDR3 DNA: TGCGCCAGCAGCACTTACCGGGACCCCTACGAGCAGTACTTC
CDR3 protein: CASSTYRDPYEQYF

J gene: TRBJ2-7
clone size: many
V gene: TRBV4-1
D gene: NA
CDR3 DNA: TGCGCCAGCACCCAGGGCGCAGACTTCTCCTACGAGCAGTACTTC
CDR3 protein: CASTQGADFSYEQYF

J gene: TRBJ1-1
clone size: few
V gene: TRBV19
D gene: TRBD1
CDR3 DNA: TGTGCCAGTAGAAGGGGGACAGGGGTCAACACTGAAGCTTTCTTT
CDR3 protein: CASRRGTGVNTEAFF

J gene: TRBJ1-1
clone size: many
V gene: TRBV6-5
D gene: NA
CDR3 DNA: TGTGCCAGCAGTTACTCTCTTTTGGGGGGCACTGAAGCTTTCTTT
CDR3 protein: CASSYSLLGGTEAFF

J gene: TRBJ1-5
clone size: many
V gene: TRBV15
D gene: NA
CDR3 DNA: TGTGCCACCAGCAGGATCAATCAGCCCCAGCATTTT
CDR3 protein: CATSRINQPQHF

J gene: TRBJ2-7
clone size: NA
V gene: TRBV29-1
D gene: NA
CDR3 DNA: TGCAGCGTGTGGGGCGGGGACTCCTACGAGCAGTACTTC
CDR3 protein: CSVWGGDSYEQYF

J gene: TRBJ1-3
clone size: many
V gene: TRBV6-5
D gene: NA
CDR3 DNA: TGTGCCAGCAAACGGGGCCTGGGAAACACCATATATTTT
CDR3 protein: CASKRGLGNTIYF

J gene: TRBJ2-7
clone size: many
V gene: TRBV24-1
D gene: TRBD1
CDR3 DNA: TGTGCCACCAGTGAAACGGGACAGAGCTACGAGCAGTACTTC
CDR3 protein: CATSETGQSYEQYF

J gene: TRBJ2-7
clone size: NA
V gene: TRBV5-1
D gene: NA
CDR3 DNA: TGCGCCAGCATCTTGGGCACCTACGAGCAGTACTTC
CDR3 protein: CASILGTYEQYF

J gene: TRBJ1-2
clone size: NA
V gene: TRBV11-1
D gene: NA
CDR3 DNA: TGTGCCAGCAGCTTAGAGGGCCGGGACCGGGTCTATGGCTACACCTTC
CDR3 protein: CASSLEGRDRVYGYTF

J gene: TRBJ1-5
clone size: many
V gene: TRBV2
D gene: NA
CDR3 DNA: TGTGCCAGCAGTGAGGAGGGACGGTACAATCAGCCCCAGCATTTT
CDR3 protein: CASSEEGRYNQPQHF

J gene: TRBJ2-5
clone size: NA
V gene: TRBV9
D gene: TRBD1
CDR3 DNA: TGTGCCAGCAGCGTAGCGGACAGGGGCTACCAAGAGACCCAGTACTTC
CDR3 protein: CASSVADRGYQETQYF

J gene: TRBJ2-7
clone size: many
V gene: TRBV10-3
D gene: TRBD1
CDR3 DNA: TGTGCCATCTGCCGGGACAGGTCCTACGAGCAGTACTTC
CDR3 protein: CAICRDRSYEQYF

J gene: TRBJ2-5
clone size: many
V gene: TRBV7-2
D gene: NA
CDR3 DNA: TGTGCCAGCAGCTCGACGACAGGTTGGACCCAGTACTTC
CDR3 protein: CASSSTTGWTQYF

J gene: TRBJ2-7
clone size: NA
V gene: TRBV12-3/TRBV12-4
D gene: TRBD2
CDR3 DNA: TGTGCCAGCAGCCCGGGACTAGTGAACGAGCAGTACTTC
CDR3 protein: CASSPGLVNEQYF

J gene: TRBJ1-3
clone size: many
V gene: TRBV28
D gene: NA
CDR3 DNA: TGTGCCAGCAGTTCCTCCTCTGGAAACACCATATATTTT
CDR3 protein: CASSSSSGNTIYF

J gene: TRBJ2-5
clone size: many
V gene: TRBV10-2
D gene: NA
CDR3 DNA: TGCGCCAGCAGTGACAGGACGGGGGAGACCCAGTACTTC
CDR3 protein: CASSDRTGETQYF

J gene: TRBJ1-1
clone size: many
V gene: TRBV6-1
D gene: NA
CDR3 DNA: TGTGCCAGCAGTGAAGCGCCGGACAGTTTAACTTTCTTT
CDR3 protein: CASSEAPDSLTFF

J gene: TRBJ2-7
clone size: NA
V gene: TRBV6-1
D gene: TRBD1
CDR3 DNA: TGTGCCAGCAGGACGGACAGGGTTTACGAGCAGTACTTC
CDR3 protein: CASRTDRVYEQYF

J gene: TRBJ2-5
clone size: many
V gene: TRBV20-1
D gene: NA
CDR3 DNA: TGCAGTGCTGGGGGACAAGAGACCCAGTACTTC
CDR3 protein: CSAGGQETQYF

J gene: TRBJ1-1
clone size: few
V gene: TRBV6-5
D gene: NA
CDR3 DNA: TGTGCCAGCAGTTACTCCGACATTTACACTGAAGCTTTCTTT
CDR3 protein: CASSYSDIYTEAFF

J gene: TRBJ2-7
clone size: many
V gene: TRBV11-2
D gene: TRBD2
CDR3 DNA: TGTGCCAGCAGCCCGGGACTAGCGGGGGTCTACGAGCAGTACTTC
CDR3 protein: CASSPGLAGVYEQYF

J gene: TRBJ1-3
clone size: many
V gene: TRBV5-1
D gene: NA
CDR3 DNA: TGCGCCAGCAGCCCGGAGGGTGGGATACTCACTTCTGGAAACACCATATATTTT
CDR3 protein: CASSPEGGILTSGNTIYF

J gene: TRBJ2-7
clone size: many
V gene: TRBV9
D gene: TRBD2
CDR3 DNA: TGTGCCAGCAGCCCCCCCACGACTAGCGGGGCTTACGAGCAGTACTTC
CDR3 protein: CASSPPTTSGAYEQYF

J gene: TRBJ2-7
clone size: few
V gene: TRBV10-3
D gene: NA
CDR3 DNA: TGTGCCATCCGAGACCCGTTCGAGCAGTACTTC
CDR3 protein: CAIRDPFEQYF

J gene: TRBJ1-1
clone size: NA
V gene: TRBV5-5
D gene: NA
CDR3 DNA: TGTGCCAGCAGCTTGGCCGCGTACAGTGAAGCTTTCTTT
CDR3 protein: CASSLAAYSEAFF

J gene: TRBJ2-7
clone size: few
V gene: TRBV20-1
D gene: NA
CDR3 DNA: TGCAGTGCCCTGACAGGCTCCCACGAGCAGTACTTC
CDR3 protein: CSALTGSHEQYF

J gene: TRBJ2-7
clone size: few
V gene: TRBV2
D gene: NA
CDR3 DNA: TGTGCCAGCAGTGAGGCTGCATTCTACGAGCAGTACTTC
CDR3 protein: CASSEAAFYEQYF

J gene: TRBJ1-5
clone size: NA
V gene: TRBV6-1
D gene: NA
CDR3 DNA: TGTGCCAGCAGTGAAGCGGGACGGAGTAGCAATCAGCCCCAGCATTTT
CDR3 protein: CASSEAGRSSNQPQHF

J gene: TRBJ1-1
clone size: many
V gene: TRBV10-3
D gene: NA
CDR3 DNA: TGTGCCATCAGTGAGAATTTAGGGACTGAAGCTTTCTTT
CDR3 protein: CAISENLGTEAFF

J gene: TRBJ2-2
clone size: many
V gene: TRBV7-2
D gene: NA
CDR3 DNA: TGTGCCAGCAGCTTATCGACGATCGGCGGGGAGCTGTTTTTT
CDR3 protein: CASSLSTIGGELFF

J gene: TRBJ2-5
clone size: few
V gene: TRBV7-6
D gene: NA
CDR3 DNA: TGTGCCAGCAGCCCCGGGGCGGGGCTGGGAGAGACCCGGTACTTC
CDR3 protein: CASSPGAGLGETRYF

J gene: TRBJ1-2
clone size: many
V gene: TRBV12-3/TRBV12-4
D gene: NA
CDR3 DNA: TGTGCCAGCAGTTTTAGTCTGGGCGGCTACACCTTC
CDR3 protein: CASSFSLGGYTF

J gene: TRBJ1-2
clone size: NA
V gene: TRBV27
D gene: NA
CDR3 DNA: TGTGCCAGCAGTCCGGGGAAACTTAACTATGGCTACACCTTC
CDR3 protein: CASSPGKLNYGYTF

J gene: TRBJ1-2
clone size: many
V gene: TRBV24-1
D gene: NA
CDR3 DNA: TGTGCCACCAGCCGATCGGGGAACTATGGCTACACCTTC
CDR3 protein: CATSRSGNYGYTF

J gene: TRBJ1-1
clone size: many
V gene: TRBV11-2
D gene: NA
CDR3 DNA: TGTGCCAGCAGCTTAGGTTTCAAAGGGGCTGGGAACACTGAAGCTTTCTTT
CDR3 protein: CASSLGFKGAGNTEAFF

J gene: TRBJ1-1
clone size: many
V gene: TRBV6-2/TRBV6-3
D gene: NA
CDR3 DNA: TGTGCCAGCAGTCCAGGACGGCGGGGTAGGGACACTGAAGCTTTCTTT
CDR3 protein: CASSPGRRGRDTEAFF

J gene: TRBJ2-5
clone size: NA
V gene: TRBV28
D gene: TRBD1
CDR3 DNA: TGTGCCAGCAGCACCGACAGGGGGCGGGAGACCCAGTACTTC
CDR3 protein: CASSTDRGRETQYF

J gene: TRBJ1-5
clone size: few
V gene: TRBV30
D gene: NA
CDR3 DNA: TGTGCCTGGAGTGTTGCCAGTAGCAATCAGCCCCAGCATTTT
CDR3 protein: CAWSVASSNQPQHF